This record concerns one T cell receptor (beta chain) sequence. The CDR3 covers 16 residues. CDR1 WSHSY and CDR2 SAAADI come from the germline V gene. Losses at the gene ends were 4 bases for V and 0 bases for J; bases not matched to a gene: 6. The data derive from a study of Graves' ophthalmopathy and Graves' hyperthyroidism. Amplified material comprised TCR beta CDR3 regions derived from RNA transcripts. RT-PCR was first run with HTBI primers, then multiplex PCR in a second round. Via MiXCR, TCRdb re-called the multiplex PCR reads, giving one row per CDR3 protein. The repertoire has hundreds of thousands of distinct CDR3 sequences, 21% of them found once; the top ten carry roughly 3%. Stable hyperthyroidism referred to disease that showed no ophthalmopathy within 18 months of follow-up. Aged 18 to 65, hyperthyroidism patients had been newly diagnosed, with under 2 months' duration.

This clonotype was obtained from a woman aged 18-35 years with stable Graves' hyperthyroidism. The chain carries TRBV10-2 and TRBJ2-7; TRBD1 matches at 10 bases. What was sequenced was peripheral blood. The CDR3 coding sequence is TGCGCCAGCAGTGCGGGGACAGGGGCCGGCTCCTACGAGCAGTACTTC. As protein: CASSAGTGAGSYEQYF.